The sample holds a few counts of the clone carrying this TCR beta chain. Its antigen is currently unknown. These data are taken from a study of blood T cells in healthy people across ages. Study at large: About one barcoded beta molecule per two T cells came from capture by template switching. Study conclusions and caveats: Naive CD4+ cell counts and diversity both ran higher in long-lived than in aged donors.

Healthy Caucasian individuals from Russia aged about 6 to 100 served as donors. For the second PCR, which ran for 7 to 11 cycles, a sample-barcoded 5' primer and a J-beta primer mix were used. One entry per CDR3 protein, called by TCRdb with MiXCR from the 5' RACE reads. The sample has approximately 800,000 distinct CDR3 sequences, roughly 24% seen once. The same sample was also studied in work on T cells of mothers and their children. This second report adds: Samples came from a few healthy Caucasian mothers and their six children.

This TCR came from a boy between 10 and 17 years old in good health. Sequencing was carried out using blood.

The CDR3 loop reads CASSERGGGEKLFF. DNA of the CDR3: TGTGCCAGCAGTGAGAGGGGGGGAGGCGAAAAACTGTTTTTT. This chain joins TRBV25-1 and TRBJ1-4; TRBD1 is a possible D gene (6 bases). Trimming removed 3 bases from V and 8 bases from J, with 13 bases in between. The germline gives CDR1 MGHDK, CDR2 SYGVNS. CDR3 length equals 14 residues.